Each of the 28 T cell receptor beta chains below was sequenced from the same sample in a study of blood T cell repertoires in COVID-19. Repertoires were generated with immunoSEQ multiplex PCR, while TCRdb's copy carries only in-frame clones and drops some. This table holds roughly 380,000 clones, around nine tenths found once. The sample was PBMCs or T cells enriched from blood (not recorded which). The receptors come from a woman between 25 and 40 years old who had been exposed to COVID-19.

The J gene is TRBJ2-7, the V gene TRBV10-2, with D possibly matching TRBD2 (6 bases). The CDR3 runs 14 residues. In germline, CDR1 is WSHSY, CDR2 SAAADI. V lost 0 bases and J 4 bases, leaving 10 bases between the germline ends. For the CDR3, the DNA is TGCGCCAGCAGTGAGTCTGGGGACTCTTACGAGCAGTACTTC. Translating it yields CASSESGDSYEQYF.

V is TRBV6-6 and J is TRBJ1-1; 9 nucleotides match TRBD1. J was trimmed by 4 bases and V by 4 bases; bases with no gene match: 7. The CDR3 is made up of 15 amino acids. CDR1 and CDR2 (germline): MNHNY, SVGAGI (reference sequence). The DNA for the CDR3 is TGTGCCAGCAGTTTTACCGACAGGGGGTCCACTGAAGCTTTCTTT. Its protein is CASSFTDRGSTEAFF.

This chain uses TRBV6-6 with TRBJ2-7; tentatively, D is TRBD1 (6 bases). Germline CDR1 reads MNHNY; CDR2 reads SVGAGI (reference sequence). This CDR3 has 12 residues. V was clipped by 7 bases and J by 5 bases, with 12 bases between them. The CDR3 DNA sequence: TGTGCCAGCATTGGGGACACTCACGAGCAGTACTTC. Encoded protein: CASIGDTHEQYF.

CDR3 in amino acids: CASRPKQASGGELFF. The CDR3 nucleotides are TGTGCCAGCAGACCGAAACAAGCTTCGGGCGGGGAGCTGTTTTTT. The chain has TRBV7-9 and TRBJ2-2; D unclear. The germline V gene has CDR1 SEHNR and CDR2 FQNEAQ (reference sequence). The V gene lost 6 bases and the J gene lost 7 bases, with 18 bases spanning the gap. The CDR3 runs 15 residues.

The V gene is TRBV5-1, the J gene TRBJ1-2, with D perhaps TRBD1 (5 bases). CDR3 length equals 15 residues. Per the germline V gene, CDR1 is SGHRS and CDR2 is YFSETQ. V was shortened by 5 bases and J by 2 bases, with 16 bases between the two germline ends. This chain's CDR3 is CASSNVDGGNYGYTF. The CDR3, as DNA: TGCGCCAGCAGTAACGTTGACGGGGGAAACTATGGCTACACCTTC.

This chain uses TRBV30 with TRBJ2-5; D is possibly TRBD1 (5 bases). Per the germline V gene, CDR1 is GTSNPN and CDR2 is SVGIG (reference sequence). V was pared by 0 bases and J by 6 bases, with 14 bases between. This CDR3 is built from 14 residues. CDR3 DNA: TGTGCCTGGAGTGTAGGTAGGGGTTGGAAGACCCAGTACTTC. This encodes CAWSVGRGWKTQYF.

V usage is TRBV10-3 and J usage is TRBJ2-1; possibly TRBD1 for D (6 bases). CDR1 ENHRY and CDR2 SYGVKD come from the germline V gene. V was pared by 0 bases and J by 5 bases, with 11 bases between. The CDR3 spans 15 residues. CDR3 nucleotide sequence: TGTGCCATCAGTGAGTCAACAGGGCGTGACAATGAGCAGTTCTTC. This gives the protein CAISESTGRDNEQFF.

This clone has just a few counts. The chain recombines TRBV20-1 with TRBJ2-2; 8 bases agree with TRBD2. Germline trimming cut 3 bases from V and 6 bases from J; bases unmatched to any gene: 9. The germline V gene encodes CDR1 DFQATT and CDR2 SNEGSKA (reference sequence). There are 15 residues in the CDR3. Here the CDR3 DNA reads TGCAGTGCTAGTACTAGCGGAGCGGGGTCCGGGGAGCTGTTTTTT. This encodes CSASTSGAGSGELFF.

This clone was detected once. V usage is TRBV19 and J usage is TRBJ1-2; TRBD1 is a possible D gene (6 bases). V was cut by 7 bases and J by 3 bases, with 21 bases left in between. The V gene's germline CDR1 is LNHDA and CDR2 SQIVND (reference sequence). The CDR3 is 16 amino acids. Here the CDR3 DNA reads TGTGCCAGTACCCCGGGGTACGGCAGGGGCGACTATGGCTACACCTTC. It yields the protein CASTPGYGRGDYGYTF.

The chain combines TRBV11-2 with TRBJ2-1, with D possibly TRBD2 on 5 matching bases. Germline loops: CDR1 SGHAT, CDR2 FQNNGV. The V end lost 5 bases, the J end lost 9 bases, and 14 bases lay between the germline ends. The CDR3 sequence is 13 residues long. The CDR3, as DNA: TGTGCCAGCAGCCCAGGACTCTTCGGTGAGCAGTTCTTC. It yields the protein CASSPGLFGEQFF.

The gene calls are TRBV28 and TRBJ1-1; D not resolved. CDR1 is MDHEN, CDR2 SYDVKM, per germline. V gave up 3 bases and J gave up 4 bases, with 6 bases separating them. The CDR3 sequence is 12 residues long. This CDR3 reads CASSLRVTEAFF. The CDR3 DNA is TGTGCCAGCAGTTTGAGGGTCACTGAAGCTTTCTTT.

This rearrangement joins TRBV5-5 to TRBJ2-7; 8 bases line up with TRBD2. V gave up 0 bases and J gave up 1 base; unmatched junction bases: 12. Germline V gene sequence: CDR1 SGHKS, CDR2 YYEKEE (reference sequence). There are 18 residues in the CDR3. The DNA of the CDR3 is TGTGCCAGCAGCTTGGGGAGGGTAGCGGGGCCGCTATCCTACGAGCAGTACTTC. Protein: CASSLGRVAGPLSYEQYF.

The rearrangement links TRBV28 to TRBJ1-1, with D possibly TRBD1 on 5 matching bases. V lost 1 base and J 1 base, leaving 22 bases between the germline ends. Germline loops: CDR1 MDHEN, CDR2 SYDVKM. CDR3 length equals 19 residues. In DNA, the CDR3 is TGTGCCAGCAGTTTATTGTCTGGGTGGGGGGAGAGGGCGAACACTGAAGCTTTCTTT. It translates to CASSLLSGWGERANTEAFF.

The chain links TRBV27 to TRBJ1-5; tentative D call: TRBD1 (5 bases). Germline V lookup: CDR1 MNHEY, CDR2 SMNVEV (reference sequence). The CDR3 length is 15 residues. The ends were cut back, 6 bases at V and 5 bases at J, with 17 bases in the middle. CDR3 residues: CASSWAGQGHQPQHF. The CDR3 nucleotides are TGTGCCAGCAGCTGGGCGGGGCAGGGCCATCAGCCCCAGCATTTT.

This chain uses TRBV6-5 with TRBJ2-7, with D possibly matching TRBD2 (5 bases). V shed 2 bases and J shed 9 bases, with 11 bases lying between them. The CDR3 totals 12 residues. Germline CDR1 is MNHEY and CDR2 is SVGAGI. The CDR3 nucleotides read TGTGCCAGCAGTTACCCGGGGAGTCGGCAGTACTTC. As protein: CASSYPGSRQYF.

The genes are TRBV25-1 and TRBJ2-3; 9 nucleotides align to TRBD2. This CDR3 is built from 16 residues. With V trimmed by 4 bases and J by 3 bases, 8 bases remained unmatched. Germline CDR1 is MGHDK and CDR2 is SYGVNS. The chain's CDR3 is CASSGGSSGRTDTQYF. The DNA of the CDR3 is TGTGCCAGCAGTGGGGGGAGTAGCGGGAGAACAGATACGCAGTATTTT.

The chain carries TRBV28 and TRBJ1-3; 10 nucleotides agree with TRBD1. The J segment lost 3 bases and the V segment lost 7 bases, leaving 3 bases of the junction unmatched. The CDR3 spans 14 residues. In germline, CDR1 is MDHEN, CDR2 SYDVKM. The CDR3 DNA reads TGTGCCAGCATGACAGGGGGCCTTGGAAACACCATATATTTT. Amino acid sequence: CASMTGGLGNTIYF.

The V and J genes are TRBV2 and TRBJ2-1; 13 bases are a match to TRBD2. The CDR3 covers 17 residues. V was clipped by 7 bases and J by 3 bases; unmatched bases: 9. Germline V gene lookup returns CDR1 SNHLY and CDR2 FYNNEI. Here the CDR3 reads CASTGTSGNPFYNEQFF. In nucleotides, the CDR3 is TGTGCCAGCACCGGGACTAGCGGGAACCCATTCTACAATGAGCAGTTCTTC.

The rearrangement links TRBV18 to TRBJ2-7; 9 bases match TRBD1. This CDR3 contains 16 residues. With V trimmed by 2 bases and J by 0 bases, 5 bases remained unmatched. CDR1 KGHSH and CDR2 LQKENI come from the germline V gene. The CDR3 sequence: CASSPSGQGDSYEQYF. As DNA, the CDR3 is TGTGCCAGCTCACCATCGGGACAGGGAGACTCCTACGAGCAGTACTTC. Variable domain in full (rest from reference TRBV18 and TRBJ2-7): NAGVMQNPRHLVRRRGQEARLRCSPMKGHSHVYWYRQLPEEGLKFMVYLQKENIIDESGMPKERFSAEFPKEGPSILRIQQVVRGDSAAYFCASSPSGQGDSYEQYFGPGTRLTVT.

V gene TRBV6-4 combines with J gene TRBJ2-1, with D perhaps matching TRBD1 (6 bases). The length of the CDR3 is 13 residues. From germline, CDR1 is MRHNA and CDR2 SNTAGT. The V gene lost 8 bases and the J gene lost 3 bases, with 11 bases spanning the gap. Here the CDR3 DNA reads TGTGCCAGCTCCTCGACAGGCTACAATGAGCAGTTCTTC. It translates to CASSSTGYNEQFF.

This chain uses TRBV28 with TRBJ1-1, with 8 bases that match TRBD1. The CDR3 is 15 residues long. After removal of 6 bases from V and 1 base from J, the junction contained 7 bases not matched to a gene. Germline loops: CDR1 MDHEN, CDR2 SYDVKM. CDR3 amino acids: CASSTGGVSNTEAFF. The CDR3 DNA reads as TGTGCCAGCAGCACAGGGGGAGTCTCGAACACTGAAGCTTTCTTT.

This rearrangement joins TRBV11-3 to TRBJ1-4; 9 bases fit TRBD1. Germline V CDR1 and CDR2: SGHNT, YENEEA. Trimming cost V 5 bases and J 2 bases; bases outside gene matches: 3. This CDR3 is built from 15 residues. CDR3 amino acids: CASSRGTGTNEKLFF. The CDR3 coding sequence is TGTGCCAGCAGCCGCGGGACAGGGACTAATGAAAAACTGTTTTTT.

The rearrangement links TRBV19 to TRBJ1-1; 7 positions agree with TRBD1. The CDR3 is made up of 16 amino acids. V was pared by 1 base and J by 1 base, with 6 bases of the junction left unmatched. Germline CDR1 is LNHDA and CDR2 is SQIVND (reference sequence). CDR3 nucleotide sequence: TGTGCCAGTAGTATAGGACAGGGCCTCCCGAACACTGAAGCTTTCTTT. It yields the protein CASSIGQGLPNTEAFF.

CDR3 nucleotides: TGTGCCTGGAGTGTACACAGCTCTGGAAACACCATATATTTT. It translates to CAWSVHSSGNTIYF. The chain employs TRBV30 and TRBJ1-3; no firm D call. The CDR3 totals 14 residues. Trimming cost V 0 bases and J 0 bases, with 6 bases left between them. Per the germline V gene, CDR1 is GTSNPN and CDR2 is SVGIG (reference sequence).

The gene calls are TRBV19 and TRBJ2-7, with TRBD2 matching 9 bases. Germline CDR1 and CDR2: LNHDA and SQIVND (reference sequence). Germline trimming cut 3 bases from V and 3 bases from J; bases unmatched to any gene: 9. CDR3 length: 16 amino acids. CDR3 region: CASSIGSGRGVYEQYF. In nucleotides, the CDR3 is TGTGCCAGTAGTATTGGTAGCGGGAGAGGGGTCTACGAGCAGTACTTC.

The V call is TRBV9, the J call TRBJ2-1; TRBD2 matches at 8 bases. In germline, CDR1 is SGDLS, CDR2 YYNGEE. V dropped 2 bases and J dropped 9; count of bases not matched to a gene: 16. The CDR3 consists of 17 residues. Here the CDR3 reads CASSVGAGGVLSTEQFF. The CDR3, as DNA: TGTGCCAGCAGCGTGGGTGCGGGAGGAGTATTGAGTACTGAGCAGTTCTTC.

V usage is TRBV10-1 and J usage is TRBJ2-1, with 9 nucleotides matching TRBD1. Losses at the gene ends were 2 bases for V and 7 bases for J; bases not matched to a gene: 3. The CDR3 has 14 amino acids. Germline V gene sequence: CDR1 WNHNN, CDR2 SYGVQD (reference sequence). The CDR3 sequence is CASSEGQGWNEQFF. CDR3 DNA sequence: TGCGCCAGCAGTGAGGGACAGGGGTGGAATGAGCAGTTCTTC.

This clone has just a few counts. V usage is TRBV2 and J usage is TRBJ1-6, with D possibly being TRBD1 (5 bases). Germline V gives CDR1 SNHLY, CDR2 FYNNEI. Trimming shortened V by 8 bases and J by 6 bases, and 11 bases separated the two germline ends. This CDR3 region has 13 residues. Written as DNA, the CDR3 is TGTGCCAGCCGCGGAAGGGGTAATTCACCCCTCCACTTT. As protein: CASRGRGNSPLHF.